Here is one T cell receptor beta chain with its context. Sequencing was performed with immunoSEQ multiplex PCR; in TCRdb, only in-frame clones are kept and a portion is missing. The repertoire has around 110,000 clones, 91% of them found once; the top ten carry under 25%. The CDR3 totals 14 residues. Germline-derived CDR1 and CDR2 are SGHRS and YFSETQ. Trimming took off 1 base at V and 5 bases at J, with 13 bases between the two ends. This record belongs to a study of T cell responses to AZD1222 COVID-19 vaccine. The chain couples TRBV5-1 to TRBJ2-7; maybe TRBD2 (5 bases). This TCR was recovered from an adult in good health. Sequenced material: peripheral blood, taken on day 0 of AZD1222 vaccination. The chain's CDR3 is CASSLFFLADEQYF. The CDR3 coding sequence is TGCGCCAGCAGCTTGTTTTTCCTAGCCGACGAGCAGTACTTC.